This TCR beta chain was profiled in a study of T cell responses to AZD1222 COVID-19 vaccine. This CDR3 spans 14 amino acids. V gave up 7 bases and J gave up 0 bases, with 13 bases separating them. The germline CDR1 and CDR2 sequences are SGHTA and FQGNSA. General observations from the study: Repertoires were sampled only after the peak T cell response. Baseline antibody screening turned up just 6 or 7 seropositive AZD1222 recipients.

Assay used: immunoSEQ multiplex PCR; TCRdb lists only in-frame clones, some missing. The sample consists of some 180,000 clones, approximately 90% of them appearing once. Comment on this clone: Antigen: not known.

The sample here was peripheral blood, taken 28 days after the second AZD1222 dose. The chain links TRBV7-2 to TRBJ2-7; D uncertain. The TCR sequence derives from an adult who received the AZD1222 COVID-19 vaccine. CDR3 sequence: CASKELTSSYEQYF. CDR3 DNA: TGTGCCAGCAAGGAGCTAACCTCCTCCTACGAGCAGTACTTC.